The 8 T cell receptor beta chains reported below all come from one sample, sequenced in a study of response to subunit inactivated influenza vaccine. Each CDR3 protein is one row after TCRdb ran MiXCR on the RT-PCR reads. The data contain under 500,000 distinct CDR3 sequences, 11% of them seen just once; the ten biggest clones take up approximately 12%. The sequenced sample was PBMCs from blood, obtained 40 to 50 days after vaccination. Receptor source: a man aged 45-65 years who received an inactivated influenza vaccine.

This clonotype has at least ten counts. The chain recombines TRBV4-3 with TRBJ1-2; weak D call: TRBD1 (5 bases). The germline V gene encodes CDR1 LGHNA and CDR2 YSLEER. V was clipped by 0 bases and J by 10 bases, with 15 bases between them. The CDR3 spans 14 residues. CDR3: CASSQDWGSPLYTF. CDR3 nucleotide sequence: TGCGCCAGCAGCCAAGATTGGGGGTCACCACTCTACACCTTC.

This clonotype was seen more than once but under ten times. The rearrangement links TRBV7-2 to TRBJ1-1; D remains ambiguous. The germline V gene has CDR1 SGHTA and CDR2 FQGNSA. The CDR3 extends over 14 amino acids. Trimming stripped 2 bases from V and 3 bases from J, with 10 bases between. The CDR3: CASSLRRWDTEAFF. The CDR3 nucleotides are TGTGCCAGCAGCTTAAGACGGTGGGACACTGAAGCTTTCTTT.

The chain recombines TRBV7-2 with TRBJ1-2, with D possibly being TRBD1 (6 bases). Germline V gene data show CDR1 as SGHTA and CDR2 as FQGNSA. There are 13 residues in the CDR3. Deletions cut 2 bases from V and 8 bases from J, with 12 bases between. CDR3 DNA sequence: TGTGCCAGCAGCTTATTTGGGGGGCAGGGCTACACCTTC. Translated: CASSLFGGQGYTF.

This clonotype was detected only a few times. This chain uses TRBV2 with TRBJ2-5, with D maybe TRBD1 (6 bases). Trimming took 3 bases from V and 7 from J, leaving 12 bases between them. Germline CDR1 SNHLY, CDR2 FYNNEI. CDR3 length: 13 residues. In DNA, the CDR3 is TGTGCCAGCAGTGAGAACAGGGATGGGACCCAGTACTTC. Translation: CASSENRDGTQYF.

J is TRBJ2-1 and V is TRBV7-9; TRBD2 aligns across 13 bases. CDR1 is SEHNR and CDR2 is FQNEAQ in the germline V gene (reference sequence). The CDR3 runs to 15 residues. With 5 bases clipped from V and 12 bases from J, the junction kept 10 bases outside the gene matches. CDR3 in DNA: TGTGCCAGCAGCCCTTCCGGGACTAGCGGGACGAGGCAGTTCTTC. Amino acid sequence: CASSPSGTSGTRQFF.

The chain combines TRBV7-8 with TRBJ1-4, with a possible D match to TRBD1 (6 bases). CDR3 length: 15 residues. The V end lost 5 bases, the J end lost 5 bases, and 15 bases lay between the germline ends. Germline CDR1 and CDR2: SGHVS and FQNEAQ. CDR3 amino acids: CASSTRGGLNEKLFF. The CDR3, as DNA: TGTGCCAGCAGCACTAGGGGGGGCTTAAATGAAAAACTGTTTTTT.

In this sample, this clonotype turned up many times. The chain joins TRBV29-1 to TRBJ2-1, with D perhaps matching TRBD2 (5 bases). Deletions cut 6 bases from V and 0 bases from J, with 21 bases between. The CDR3 length is 17 residues. CDR1 is SQVTM and CDR2 is ANQGSEA in the germline V gene. The CDR3 region has the DNA TGCAGCGTAGGGAGAAGCGACTCTCTCCTCTCCTACAATGAGCAGTTCTTC. This gives the protein CSVGRSDSLLSYNEQFF.

This sequence joins TRBV27 and TRBJ2-1, with TRBD2 matching over 12 bases. Germline V gene sequence: CDR1 MNHEY, CDR2 SMNVEV (reference sequence). With 3 bases clipped from V and 7 bases from J, the junction kept 7 bases outside the gene matches. This CDR3 region has 16 residues. This chain's CDR3 is CASSFGLAGIKNEQFF. CDR3 coding DNA: TGTGCCAGCAGTTTCGGACTAGCGGGAATCAAAAATGAGCAGTTCTTC.